The 8 T cell receptor beta chains below all came from one sample that was sequenced in a study of Graves' ophthalmopathy and Graves' hyperthyroidism. Amplification of the TCR beta CDR3 regions used RNA transcripts (as template). HTBI-primed first-round RT-PCR preceded second-round multiplex PCR. Each CDR3 protein gets one entry after TCRdb re-called the multiplex PCR reads with MiXCR. The table includes 500,000 to 600,000 distinct CDR3 sequences, 35% to 45% detected once. Source material: peripheral blood or thyroid tissue (not recorded which). These receptors were taken from an adult man with Graves' hyperthyroidism.

This clonotype showed up just a few times. The CDR3 loop is CASSDPPTGSYEQYF. The CDR3 DNA is TGTGCCAGCAGTGACCCCCCTACGGGTTCCTACGAGCAGTACTTC. This sequence joins TRBV6-1 and TRBJ2-7; the D is unclear. V lost 3 bases and J 1 base, leaving 13 bases between the germline ends. The germline V gene has CDR1 MNHNS and CDR2 SASEGT. The CDR3 length is 15 residues.

This clonotype was detected many times. The CDR3 bases are TGTGCCAGCTCCTGGACAGGGCAAGAGACCCAGTACTTC. Translation: CASSWTGQETQYF. This chain uses TRBV19 with TRBJ2-5; TRBD1 agrees at 8 bases. The CDR3 runs 13 residues. J lost 2 bases, V lost 9 bases, and 5 bases had no gene match. Germline CDR1 is LNHDA and CDR2 is SQIVND (reference sequence).

The chain is built from TRBV6-5 and TRBJ1-1, with TRBD1 matching over 7 bases. Germline CDR1 reads MNHEY; CDR2 reads SVGAGI. The CDR3 is 17 amino acids. The V segment lost 8 bases and the J segment 6 bases; nucleotides outside the gene matches: 21. CDR3 in amino acids: CASYPLPGTEGVAEAFF. CDR3 in DNA: TGTGCCAGCTACCCTCTTCCCGGGACAGAGGGTGTGGCTGAAGCTTTCTTT.

This clonotype was detected many times. The rearrangement uses TRBV2 and TRBJ1-2; 11 bases agree with TRBD1. The length of the CDR3 is 16 residues. CDR1 is SNHLY and CDR2 is FYNNEI in the germline V gene. Trimming cost V 2 bases and J 6 bases; bases outside gene matches: 8. The CDR3 DNA reads as TGTGCCAGCAGTGAAACCTTGTGGACAGGGGGCGATGGCTACACCTTC. Its protein product is CASSETLWTGGDGYTF.

This clonotype was detected only once. A much larger clonotype is one base distant, so this may be a read error. This sequence joins TRBV7-9 and TRBJ1-5, with no clear D. CDR1 and CDR2 from the germline V gene are SEHNR and FQNEAQ (reference sequence). V lost 7 bases and J lost 8, with 18 bases in between. CDR3 length: 14 amino acids. CDR3 nucleotide sequence: TGTGCCAGCAACTCCGATCTGGGTGGAGAGCCCCAGCATTTT. This sequence encodes CASNSDLGGEPQHF.

This clonotype appeared a few times. This chain links TRBV7-2 with TRBJ2-7; D unresolved. Trimming removed 4 bases from V and 2 bases from J, with 12 bases in between. This CDR3 region has 14 residues. Germline V gene sequence: CDR1 SGHTA, CDR2 FQGNSA. For the CDR3, the DNA is TGTGCCAGCAGCTCACCTCAGGTAGCCTACGAGCAGTACTTC. It translates to CASSSPQVAYEQYF.

This clonotype has a count of ten or more. This chain uses TRBV19 with TRBJ2-7; possibly TRBD1 for D (7 bases). This CDR3 contains 13 residues. Trimming took off 9 bases at V and 3 bases at J, with 15 bases between the two ends. Germline lookup yields CDR1 LNHDA and CDR2 SQIVND (reference sequence). The CDR3 DNA follows: TGTGCCAGCCGGAGGGGGCAGGGCTACGAGCAGTACTTC. It yields the protein CASRRGQGYEQYF.

On this clonotype: The junction departs from the called germline gene at one end, perhaps through a read error. V usage is TRBV10-3 and J usage is TRBJ2-7; D not certain. CDR3 length equals 15 residues. CDR1 is ENHRY and CDR2 is SYGVKD in the germline V gene. CDR3 sequence: CASSFLSRLVVEQYF. CDR3 bases: TGTGCCAGCAGTTTCCTCTCACGGCTAGTGGTCGAGCAGTACTTC.